The sequence of this TCR beta chain was determined in a study of CD8 T cells in ankylosing spondylitis. Using quantitative 5'-RACE with molecular barcodes, the authors made TCR beta libraries. Each CDR3 protein gets one entry after TCRdb re-called the 5' RACE reads with MiXCR. The repertoire consists of some 840,000 distinct CDR3 sequences, with about 10% occurring once and the leading ten covering 0.51%. Study results and limitations: A TCR beta motif made of eight highly homologous variants seemed typical of ankylosing spondylitis blood. The clones that were linked to disease were reported to be significantly enriched in matched synovial fluid samples from ankylosing spondylitis patients.

Details on this clonotype: The antigen is undetermined.

Trimming cost V 1 base and J 0 bases, with 9 bases left between them. CDR3 length: 15 residues. Germline V gene sequence: CDR1 MDHEN, CDR2 SYDVKM. This chain connects TRBV28 to TRBJ1-1, with D perhaps TRBD1 (5 bases). The sequence derives from a male donor with ankylosing spondylitis. Material for sequencing was blood, either unsorted or a sorted T cell fraction (not recorded which). Here the CDR3 reads CASSLYGHLNTEAFF. The CDR3 DNA follows: TGTGCCAGCAGTTTATACGGACACCTGAACACTGAAGCTTTCTTT.